This entry is about one T cell receptor (beta chain). The data were taken from a study of control samples from healthy donors and cancer patients. The V segment lost 4 bases and the J segment 6 bases; nucleotides outside the gene matches: 9. The CDR3 extends over 15 amino acids. Per the germline V gene, CDR1 is KGHSH and CDR2 is LQKENI. Profiling relied on immunoSEQ multiplex PCR, and the TCRdb table lists in-frame clones only, not all of them. The table shows about 250,000 clones, with approximately 80% occurring only once. The receptor was isolated from a woman aged 55-70 years with lung cancer. The material sequenced was PBMCs. The genes are TRBV18 and TRBJ2-7, with 10 nucleotides matching TRBD2. As DNA, the CDR3 is TGTGCCAGCTCACGGTCGGCTAGCGGGAGCCTCGAGCAGTACTTC. This encodes CASSRSASGSLEQYF.